The 20 T cell receptor beta chains below all came from one sample that was sequenced in a study of blood T cell repertoires in COVID-19. Sequenced by immunoSEQ multiplex PCR; TCRdb stores in-frame clones only, minus some. The repertoire holds approximately 210,000 clones, with about 88% as singletons. The specimen was peripheral blood. Receptors originate from a man aged 35 to 55 with acute or convalescent COVID-19.

The V gene is TRBV9, the J gene TRBJ1-1; possibly TRBD1 for D (6 bases). Trimming stripped 2 bases from V and 2 bases from J, with 13 bases between. CDR3 length equals 15 residues. Germline V gene lookup returns CDR1 SGDLS and CDR2 YYNGEE. The CDR3 protein is CASSVPETGNTEAFF. In DNA form, the CDR3 reads TGTGCCAGCAGCGTCCCCGAGACAGGAAACACTGAAGCTTTCTTT.

This clone occurred once. This chain connects TRBV11-2 to TRBJ2-7, with 14 bases that match TRBD2. Germline values: CDR1 SGHAT, CDR2 FQNNGV. V trimming: 4 bases; J trimming: 7 bases; junction bases outside the gene matches: 6. The CDR3 spans 15 residues. Here the CDR3 reads CASSSGLAGAREQYF. The CDR3 DNA is TGTGCCAGCAGCTCGGGACTAGCGGGAGCGAGAGAGCAGTACTTC. The entire variable domain, with the rest obtained from reference TRBV11-2 and TRBJ2-7, is as follows: EAGVAQSPRYKIIEKRQSVAFWCNPISGHATLYWYQQILGQGPKLLIQFQNNGVVDDSQLPKDRFSAERLKGVDSTLKIQPAKLEDSAVYLCASSSGLAGAREQYFGPGTRLTVT.

The V gene is TRBV7-8, the J gene TRBJ1-5; D uncertain. Trimming took off 0 bases at V and 2 bases at J, with 14 bases between the two ends. The CDR3 consists of 17 residues. Germline CDR1 reads SGHVS; CDR2 reads FQNEAQ. The CDR3 here is CASSLAPLGVGNQPQHF. CDR3 coding DNA: TGTGCCAGCAGCTTAGCCCCCCTGGGAGTTGGCAATCAGCCCCAGCATTTT. Together with reference TRBV7-8 and TRBJ1-5, the CDR3 gives the full variable domain: GAGVSQSPRYKVAKRGQDVALRCDPISGHVSLFWYQQALGQGPEFLTYFQNEAQLDKSGLPSDRFFAERPEGSVSTLKIQRTQQEDSAVYLCASSLAPLGVGNQPQHFGDGTRLSIL.

The chain has TRBV4-3 and TRBJ1-5; a weak D match, TRBD1 (6 bases). This CDR3 has 15 residues. V lost 0 bases and J 7 bases, leaving 13 bases between the germline ends. The germline CDR1 and CDR2 sequences are LGHNA and YSLEER. CDR3 in DNA: TGCGCCAGCAGCCAAGACAGGGGCTTCGGACAGCCCCAGCATTTT. Translation gives CASSQDRGFGQPQHF.

The chain carries TRBV5-4 and TRBJ2-5, with 14 bases that match TRBD2. This CDR3 has 19 residues. Germline CDR1 and CDR2: SGHNT and YYREEE (reference sequence). V lost 4 bases, J lost 9 bases, and 20 bases stayed unmatched. This chain's CDR3 is CASSPRGRLGTSGGPPQYF. CDR3 nucleotide sequence: TGTGCCAGCAGCCCCAGGGGACGGCTTGGGACTAGCGGGGGCCCCCCCCAGTACTTC.

This clone was recorded once. In DNA, the CDR3 is TGTGCCAGCAGCTTATTTCCAACTTACGGGGGATCTGGGGCCAACGTCCTGACTTTC. Encoded protein: CASSLFPTYGGSGANVLTF. The V call is TRBV7-9, the J call TRBJ2-6; TRBD2 might be the D (6 bases). CDR3 length: 19 amino acids. V shed 2 bases and J shed 1 base, with 18 bases lying between them. Germline V gives CDR1 SEHNR, CDR2 FQNEAQ (reference sequence).

The CDR3 protein is CASSQGGGEETQYF. The CDR3 DNA sequence: TGTGCCAGCAGCCAAGGAGGCGGAGAAGAGACCCAGTACTTC. This chain joins TRBV3-1 (or the pseudogene TRBV3-2) and TRBJ2-5; D is ambiguous. The CDR3 extends over 14 amino acids. Germline CDR1 is LGHDT and CDR2 is YNNKEL (reference sequence). V was trimmed by 1 base and J by 3 bases, leaving 9 bases between them.

The chain is built from TRBV7-9 and TRBJ2-3, with 7 bases identical to TRBD2. The CDR3 is 16 residues long. CDR1 and CDR2 (germline): SEHNR, FQNEAQ (reference sequence). The V and J ends lost 1 base and 0 bases, in that order; junction bases with no gene match: 4. The CDR3 here is CASSLGSSGSTDTQYF. CDR3 sequence (DNA): TGTGCCAGCAGCTTAGGGAGTAGCGGGAGCACAGATACGCAGTATTTT.

The chain links TRBV5-1 to TRBJ2-2; 10 positions match TRBD1. J was trimmed by 7 bases and V by 0 bases; bases with no gene match: 3. The V gene's germline CDR1 is SGHRS and CDR2 YFSETQ. CDR3 length equals 15 residues. CDR3 residues: CASSLVGQGIGELFF. The CDR3 DNA reads as TGCGCCAGCAGCTTGGTGGGACAGGGGATCGGGGAGCTGTTTTTT.

The J gene is TRBJ2-3, the V gene TRBV7-2; TRBD2 matches at 7 bases. The CDR3 sequence is 16 residues long. CDR1 and CDR2 from the germline V gene are SGHTA and FQGNSA. Unmatched junction bases numbered 8, after V lost 3 bases and J lost 2 bases. The CDR3 bases are TGTGCCAGCAGCTTCCGCGGGAGCACCCACACAGATACGCAGTATTTT. Its translation is CASSFRGSTHTDTQYF.

The chain carries TRBV24-1 and TRBJ2-7; 7 nucleotides align to TRBD2. There are 12 residues in the CDR3. Germline lookup yields CDR1 KGHDR and CDR2 SFDVKD. V was pared by 9 bases and J by 1 base, with 2 bases of the junction left unmatched. The CDR3 sequence: CATSGGSYEQYF. The CDR3 nucleotides are TGTGCCACCTCGGGGGGTTCCTACGAGCAGTACTTC.

This clone was seen just once. The chain links TRBV11-2 to TRBJ1-1; tentatively, D is TRBD1 (6 bases). The germline gives CDR1 SGHAT, CDR2 FQNNGV. The ends were cut back, 5 bases at V and 1 base at J, with 14 bases in the middle. This CDR3 region has 15 residues. The CDR3: CASSGQQGGNTEAFF. CDR3 nucleotide sequence: TGTGCCAGCAGCGGACAACAGGGCGGGAACACTGAAGCTTTCTTT.

V usage is TRBV9 and J usage is TRBJ2-2; D call uncertain. Trimming pared 4 bases from V and 0 bases from J, leaving 13 bases between. This CDR3 comprises 16 residues. Germline values: CDR1 SGDLS, CDR2 YYNGEE. The CDR3 region has the DNA TGTGCCAGCAGCCAACAAAGTGGAGCGAACACCGGGGAGCTGTTTTTT. It encodes CASSQQSGANTGELFF.

The V call is TRBV6-5, the J call TRBJ1-3; no reliable D call. The V gene lost 8 bases and the J gene lost 0 bases, with 8 bases spanning the gap. The CDR3 is 13 residues long. Germline V gene lookup returns CDR1 MNHEY and CDR2 SVGAGI. The CDR3: CASSEASGNTIYF. CDR3 DNA sequence: TGTGCCAGCTCAGAGGCCTCTGGAAACACCATATATTTT.

This rearrangement joins TRBV28 to TRBJ1-5; TRBD1 matches 8 bases. The J segment lost 6 bases and the V segment lost 5 bases, leaving 9 bases of the junction unmatched. CDR3 length equals 15 residues. The germline CDR1 and CDR2 sequences are MDHEN and SYDVKM. CDR3 amino acids: CASSEADRVGQPQHF. The CDR3 bases are TGTGCCAGCAGTGAGGCGGACAGGGTAGGTCAGCCCCAGCATTTT.

Concerning this clone itself: Distinct nucleotide sequences in the sample also encode this CDR3. V gene TRBV19 combines with J gene TRBJ1-2; TRBD1 matches 7 bases. V lost 4 bases to trimming and J lost 4 bases; unmatched junction nucleotides: 3. From germline, CDR1 is LNHDA and CDR2 SQIVND (reference sequence). The CDR3 sequence is 13 residues long. The DNA of the CDR3 is TGTGCCAGTAGTAGGGACAGTCTCTATGGCTACACCTTC. The encoded protein is CASSRDSLYGYTF.

The chain is built from TRBV4-1 and TRBJ2-1; TRBD2 agrees at 10 bases. The CDR3 loop spans 16 amino acids. Trimming cost V 1 base and J 9 bases; bases outside gene matches: 9. Germline V gene data show CDR1 as MGHRA and CDR2 as YSYEKL. The CDR3 here is CASSQASGGSLFEQFF. The DNA for the CDR3 is TGCGCCAGCAGCCAAGCTAGCGGGGGTTCTCTTTTTGAGCAGTTCTTC.

V is TRBV18 and J is TRBJ1-1, with D unclear. The CDR3 contains 14 residues. Germline assignment: CDR1 KGHSH and CDR2 LQKENI. V lost 2 bases, J lost 7 bases, and 14 bases lay in between. CDR3 nucleotides: TGTGCCAGCTCACCATCCGGTGGCAGAGGTGAAGCTTTCTTT. Its translation: CASSPSGGRGEAFF.

The rearrangement links TRBV28 to TRBJ2-2; no firm D call. CDR1 is MDHEN and CDR2 is SYDVKM in the germline V gene. The CDR3 extends over 14 amino acids. The V and J ends lost 3 bases and 1 base respectively, with 6 bases between them. CDR3 nucleotide sequence: TGTGCCAGCAGTTTCCAACTGAACACCGGGGAGCTGTTTTTT. Its translation: CASSFQLNTGELFF. The full variable domain, its missing parts supplied by reference TRBV28 and TRBJ2-2, is DVKVTQSSRYLVKRTGEKVFLECVQDMDHENMFWYRQDPGLGLRLIYFSYDVKMKEKGDIPEGYSVSREKKERFSLILESASTNQTSMYLCASSFQLNTGELFFGEGSRLTVL.

Written as DNA, the CDR3 is TGTGCCAGTAGACTCGCGGGACAGGGTACAGATACGCAGTATTTT. Amino acids: CASRLAGQGTDTQYF. The rearrangement uses TRBV19 and TRBJ2-3; 9 bases align to TRBD1. Germline V gene sequence: CDR1 LNHDA, CDR2 SQIVND (reference sequence). This CDR3 is built from 15 residues. The V segment lost 6 bases and the J segment 3 bases; nucleotides outside the gene matches: 7.